This T cell receptor (beta chain) is from a study of cytomegalovirus exposure and HLA in healthy donors. The CDR3 is 15 amino acids. Germline V gives CDR1 MNHNS, CDR2 SASEGT. V lost 3 bases to trimming and J lost 0 bases, with 9 bases between them. Turning to this clone: Distinct nucleotide sequences in the sample also encode this CDR3.

The study ran its PCR with 60 Vbeta and 13 Jbeta primers. Method: immunoSEQ multiplex PCR; TCRdb's copy keeps in-frame clones and lacks some. The sample lists 150,000 to 200,000 clones; 77% were seen once. The receptor was derived from a woman aged 55 to 70 in good health and CMV-seropositive. V and J are TRBV6-1 and TRBJ1-5; TRBD1 is a possible D gene (5 bases). The sequenced sample was PBMCs. The CDR3 coding sequence is TGTGCCAGCAGTGAGGGGGGTTATAGCAATCAGCCCCAGCATTTT. Translation gives CASSEGGYSNQPQHF.